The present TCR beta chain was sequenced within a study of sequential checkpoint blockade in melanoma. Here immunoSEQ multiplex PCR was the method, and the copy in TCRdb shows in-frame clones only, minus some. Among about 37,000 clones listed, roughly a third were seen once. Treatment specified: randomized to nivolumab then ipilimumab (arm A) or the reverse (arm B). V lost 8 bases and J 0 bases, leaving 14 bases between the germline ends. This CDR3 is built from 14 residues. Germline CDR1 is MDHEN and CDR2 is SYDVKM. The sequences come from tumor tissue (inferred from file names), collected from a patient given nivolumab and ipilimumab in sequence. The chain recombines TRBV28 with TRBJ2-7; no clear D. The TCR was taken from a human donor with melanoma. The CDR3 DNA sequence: TGTGCCAGCCTCCTCCGATCAAGCTCCTACGAGCAGTACTTC. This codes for CASLLRSSSYEQYF.